A selection of T cell receptor beta chains follows, all from one sample in a study of blood T cell repertoires in COVID-19. The table came from immunoSEQ multiplex PCR; TCRdb's copy has only in-frame clones and leaves some out. The sample has 150,000 to 200,000 clones, 74% seen once; the top ten hold 3%. Sequencing was performed on peripheral blood. The receptor set was obtained from a woman of 80 years or more with acute or convalescent COVID-19. Both conserved end residues are part of each CDR3. A D gene is named only where the DNA matches it firmly. Clone size appears in some rows only: once, few, many, or a class for an expanded clone.

TRBV27,TRBJ1-2,few,TRBD1,TGTGCCAGCAGTAGGTCGGGACAGGGGAGCTATGGCTACACCTTC,CASSRSGQGSYGYTF
TRBV18,TRBJ1-6,-,-,TGTGCCAGCTCACCGCCCGGGACAAGAAATTCACCCCTCCACTTT,CASSPPGTRNSPLHF
TRBV6-4,TRBJ2-1,-,TRBD1,TGTGCCAGCAGTGTGGCAGGGGGATACTACAATGAGCAGTTCTTC,CASSVAGGYYNEQFF
TRBV5-1,TRBJ2-1,-,TRBD2,TGCGCCAGCACCCTTGAGGTAGCGGGAATCAATGAGCAGTTCTTC,CASTLEVAGINEQFF
TRBV3-1/TRBV3-2,TRBJ1-4,-,-,TGTGCCAGCAGCCATAGAGTAGCAGTACCACATGAAAAACTGTTTTTT,CASSHRVAVPHEKLFF
TRBV28,TRBJ2-2,-,-,TGTGCCAGCGCCTGGAACCTCAGGGGAAAATACACCGGGGAGCTGTTTTTT,CASAWNLRGKYTGELFF
TRBV25-1,TRBJ1-1,-,-,TGTGCCAGCAGTGAAACCCGGGGAGGGAACACTGAAGCTTTCTTT,CASSETRGGNTEAFF
TRBV30,TRBJ2-7,-,TRBD2,TGTGCCTGGCCAAGAGAGGGGACTAGCGGAGAGGGAGGGCAGTACTTC,CAWPREGTSGEGGQYF
TRBV19,TRBJ2-6,few,-,TGTGCCAGTAGTATAACAAGGGAGACCAACGTCCTGACTTTC,CASSITRETNVLTF
TRBV7-2,TRBJ1-6,-,TRBD1,TGTGCCAGCAGCTCGACAGGGGGTCTGTATTCACCCCTCCACTTT,CASSSTGGLYSPLHF